This T cell receptor (beta chain) stems from a study of blood T cells in healthy people across ages. Combining a sample-barcoded 5' primer with a J-beta primer mix, a second PCR ran for roughly 7 to 11 cycles. A single record per CDR3 protein comes from TCRdb applying MiXCR to the 5' RACE reads. This sample has over 1,500,000 distinct CDR3 sequences, with about 39% found just once. This clonotype came up a few times. The CDR3 is 13 residues long. V lost 6 bases, J lost 4 bases, and 12 bases lay in between. The TCR originated in a human donor in good health. The chain has TRBV12-3 or TRBV12-4 and TRBJ2-5; D gene ambiguous. Sample: blood. CDR3 coding DNA: TGTGCCAGCAGGCCTGTGGTAGGAGAGACCCAGTACTTC. This codes for CASRPVVGETQYF.